These 24 T cell receptor beta chains came from one sample sequenced in a study of blood T cell repertoires in COVID-19. Libraries were prepared by immunoSEQ multiplex PCR; TCRdb keeps only in-frame clonotypes and omits some of them. In the table there are 300,000 to 450,000 clones, approximately 90% of which are singletons. Source material: PBMCs or T cells enriched from blood (not recorded which). All receptors come from a woman between 18 and 30 years old who had recovered from COVID-19.

This clone came up once. The chain combines TRBV29-1 with TRBJ2-1; D is unresolved. V lost 6 bases and J 1 base, leaving 13 bases between the germline ends. The CDR3 covers 14 residues. Germline CDR1 reads SQVTM; CDR2 reads ANQGSEA. The CDR3 DNA reads as TGCAGCGTCCTGAGCTTATCTTCCTACAATGAGCAGTTCTTC. It is translated as CSVLSLSSYNEQFF.

The rearrangement uses TRBV7-2 and TRBJ2-3; 11 nucleotides align to TRBD2. CDR3 length: 16 residues. J gave up 6 bases and V 1 base, and 6 bases lay outside the gene matches. Per germline, CDR1 SGHTA and CDR2 FQGNSA. CDR3 nucleotides: TGTGCCAGCAGCTTAGAGGCTAGCGGGGGGCAGGATACGCAGTATTTT. Translating gives CASSLEASGGQDTQYF.

V is TRBV9 and J is TRBJ1-1; the D is unclear. The CDR3 is 15 amino acids. Germline V gene sequence: CDR1 SGDLS, CDR2 YYNGEE. Trimming left V 0 bases short and J 5 bases short, with 14 bases between. Here the CDR3 DNA reads TGTGCCAGCAGCGTAGATCAGAGGGAATGGACTGAAGCTTTCTTT. It translates to CASSVDQREWTEAFF.

The chain joins TRBV9 to TRBJ2-7; 8 positions match TRBD1. The CDR3 length is 16 residues. V shed 0 bases, J shed 3 bases, and the junction held 8 bases outside the gene matches. Germline V gives CDR1 SGDLS, CDR2 YYNGEE. Here the CDR3 reads CASSVAIGQGSYEQYF. In nucleotides, the CDR3 is TGTGCCAGCAGCGTAGCTATAGGACAGGGTAGCTACGAGCAGTACTTC.

This clone was picked up a small number of times. One end of the junction varies from germline; a read error may be responsible. The CDR3 DNA sequence: TGTGCTAGCAGCTTAGCTAGCGGGGGTTCCTACGAGCAGTACTTC. Its protein is CASSLASGGSYEQYF. The chain employs TRBV7-7 and TRBJ2-7; 10 bases line up with TRBD2. The CDR3 sequence is 15 residues long. From germline, CDR1 is SSHAT and CDR2 FNYEAQ (reference sequence).

CDR3 sequence (DNA): TGTGCCAGTAGTAATAGGGACAGGAGAAATAGCAATCAGCCCCAGCATTTT. Translated, it gives CASSNRDRRNSNQPQHF. V usage is TRBV19 and J usage is TRBJ1-5; 8 nucleotides align to TRBD1. Unmatched junction bases numbered 8, after V lost 4 bases and J lost 0 bases. The CDR3 length is 17 residues. The germline V gene has CDR1 LNHDA and CDR2 SQIVND (reference sequence).

A single count supports this clone. The chain has TRBV19 and TRBJ2-2; 8 nucleotides line up with TRBD1. V shed 5 bases and J 2 bases; nucleotides not matched to a gene: 7. The germline V gene encodes CDR1 LNHDA and CDR2 SQIVND (reference sequence). This CDR3 comprises 16 residues. The CDR3 bases are TGTGCCAGTAGTGTTGACAGGGGCGTTAACACCGGGGAGCTGTTTTTT. Protein: CASSVDRGVNTGELFF. Supplemented by reference TRBV19 and TRBJ2-2, the full variable domain reads DGGITQSPKYLFRKEGQNVTLSCEQNLNHDAMYWYRQDPGQGLRLIYYSQIVNDFQKGDIAEGYSVSREKKESFPLTVTSAQKNPTAFYLCASSVDRGVNTGELFFGEGSRLTVL.

The chain combines TRBV15 with TRBJ1-1; 7 bases are shared with TRBD1. The J segment lost 3 bases and the V segment lost 6 bases, leaving 4 bases of the junction unmatched. The length of the CDR3 is 13 residues. Germline V gene lookup returns CDR1 LNHNV and CDR2 YYDKDF (reference sequence). This CDR3 reads CATSPDRDTEAFF. CDR3 in DNA: TGTGCCACCAGTCCCGACAGGGACACTGAAGCTTTCTTT.

This sequence joins TRBV28 and TRBJ2-5, with 9 bases that match TRBD2. This CDR3 has 14 residues. CDR1 and CDR2 (germline): MDHEN, SYDVKM. V shed 7 bases, J shed 6 bases, and the junction held 9 bases outside the gene matches. CDR3 DNA: TGTGCCAGCAATACGCGGGGGGGCATCAAGACCCAGTACTTC. This gives the protein CASNTRGGIKTQYF.

Only one count was recorded for this clone. The V and J genes are TRBV27 and TRBJ1-2; 7 bases are a match to TRBD1. CDR3 length equals 14 residues. The germline gives CDR1 MNHEY, CDR2 SMNVEV (reference sequence). With V trimmed by 0 bases and J by 6 bases, 4 bases remained unmatched. CDR3 sequence (DNA): TGTGCCAGCAGTTTATCAGGGGGCGAGGATGGCTACACCTTC. This translates into CASSLSGGEDGYTF.

This chain links TRBV11-2 with TRBJ2-7; 7 positions match TRBD1. Unmatched junction bases numbered 11, after V lost 4 bases and J lost 5 bases. The CDR3 runs to 15 residues. Germline CDR1 SGHAT, CDR2 FQNNGV. For the CDR3, the DNA is TGTGCCAGCAGCTCGCCGACAGGGACGGCGAACGAGCAGTACTTC. Its protein is CASSSPTGTANEQYF.

V and J are TRBV9 and TRBJ1-6, with D hard to call. Looked up from germline, CDR1 is SGDLS and CDR2 is YYNGEE. Trimming left V 4 bases short and J 0 bases short, with 8 bases between. CDR3 length: 15 amino acids. CDR3 DNA: TGTGCCAGCAGCCCCCTAGGCTCCTATAATTCACCCCTCCACTTT. Translated, it gives CASSPLGSYNSPLHF. The full variable domain, completed using reference TRBV9 and TRBJ1-6, is DSGVTQTPKHLITATGQRVTLRCSPRSGDLSVYWYQQSLDQGLQFLIQYYNGEERAKGNILERFSAQQFPDLHSELNLSSLELGDSALYFCASSPLGSYNSPLHFGNGTRLTVT.

The rearrangement links TRBV7-2 to TRBJ2-5, with 7 bases fitting TRBD2. The germline CDR1 and CDR2 sequences are SGHTA and FQGNSA. V shed 1 base, J shed 3 bases, and the junction held 5 bases outside the gene matches. This CDR3 is built from 15 residues. In DNA form, the CDR3 reads TGTGCCAGCAGCTTAGGCGGGGGACGAGAAGAGACCCAGTACTTC. This gives the protein CASSLGGGREETQYF.

The V call is TRBV5-4, the J call TRBJ2-5; 7 bases are a match to TRBD1. J gave up 2 bases and V 4 bases, and 11 bases lay outside the gene matches. Germline CDR1 SGHNT, CDR2 YYREEE (reference sequence). The CDR3 is made up of 16 amino acids. CDR3 sequence (DNA): TGTGCCAGCAGCGGAAGTTCGGGACAGCTACAAGAGACCCAGTACTTC. Translated: CASSGSSGQLQETQYF. The full variable domain, its missing parts supplied by reference TRBV5-4 and TRBJ2-5, is ETGVTQSPTHLIKTRGQQVTLRCSSQSGHNTVSWYQQALGQGPQFIFQYYREEENGRGNFPPRFSGLQFPNYSSELNVNALELDDSALYLCASSGSSGQLQETQYFGPGTRLLVL.

This chain connects TRBV9 to TRBJ2-7; 9 bases align to TRBD1. The junction had 3 bases not matched to a gene; V was cut back by 0 bases and J by 2 bases. Germline lookup yields CDR1 SGDLS and CDR2 YYNGEE. This CDR3 contains 15 residues. The DNA for the CDR3 is TGTGCCAGCAGCGTAGGGGACAGGGTAACCTACGAGCAGTACTTC. Protein sequence: CASSVGDRVTYEQYF.

The CDR3: CASSPPNRANTGELFF. The DNA for the CDR3 is TGTGCCAGCTCACCACCGAACAGGGCGAACACCGGGGAGCTGTTTTTT. The rearrangement uses TRBV18 and TRBJ2-2, with D perhaps matching TRBD1 (6 bases). The germline V and J ends were trimmed by 0 bases and 0 bases, with 8 bases remaining between them. The CDR3 consists of 16 residues. Germline V lookup: CDR1 KGHSH, CDR2 LQKENI.

This clone has only one observation. V and J are TRBV29-1 and TRBJ1-2, with 11 positions matching TRBD1. V shed 7 bases, J shed 6 bases, and the junction held 4 bases outside the gene matches. CDR1 and CDR2 (germline): SQVTM, ANQGSEA. CDR3 size: 12 residues. The CDR3 sequence: CSGKGQGDGYTF. The CDR3 DNA is TGCAGCGGAAAGGGACAGGGGGATGGCTACACCTTC.

This chain connects TRBV5-1 to TRBJ2-1, with 10 positions matching TRBD2. The CDR3 runs 17 residues. Germline V lookup: CDR1 SGHRS, CDR2 YFSETQ. Trimming took 0 bases from V and 3 from J; bases not matched to a gene: 6. CDR3 sequence (DNA): TGCGCCAGCAGCTTGGGGCCTAGCGGGGGTCTCTACAATGAGCAGTTCTTC. It is translated as CASSLGPSGGLYNEQFF.

The CDR3, as DNA: TGTGCCAGCAGTTTGGGAGTTAGCAATCAGCCCCAGCATTTT. This encodes CASSLGVSNQPQHF. The chain has TRBV27 and TRBJ1-5; D gene uncertain. Trimming took 3 bases from V and 0 from J, leaving 6 bases between them. The germline CDR1 and CDR2 sequences are MNHEY and SMNVEV (reference sequence). The CDR3 extends over 14 amino acids.

The count of this clone is one. The gene calls are TRBV20-1 and TRBJ1-2; D is ambiguous. V lost 3 bases and J lost 1, with 6 bases in between. The CDR3 runs 12 residues. The germline V gene encodes CDR1 DFQATT and CDR2 SNEGSKA (reference sequence). CDR3 sequence (DNA): TGCAGTGCTAGTGACGGTAACTATGGCTACACCTTC. It is translated as CSASDGNYGYTF.

V gene TRBV9 combines with J gene TRBJ2-1; weak D call: TRBD2 (7 bases). CDR1 is SGDLS and CDR2 is YYNGEE in the germline V gene. V was pared by 3 bases and J by 1 base, with 11 bases between. CDR3 length equals 15 residues. DNA of the CDR3: TGTGCCAGCAGCGGGGGGGGCCCGTCCTACAATGAGCAGTTCTTC. Translated, it gives CASSGGGPSYNEQFF. Full variable domain (rest looked up from reference TRBV9 and TRBJ2-1): DSGVTQTPKHLITATGQRVTLRCSPRSGDLSVYWYQQSLDQGLQFLIQYYNGEERAKGNILERFSAQQFPDLHSELNLSSLELGDSALYFCASSGGGPSYNEQFFGPGTRLTVL.

This chain links TRBV6-1 with TRBJ2-7; TRBD1 matches at 7 bases. The CDR3 consists of 15 residues. V lost 3 bases and J lost 0; bases outside the gene matches: 5. CDR1 and CDR2 from the germline V gene are MNHNS and SASEGT. CDR3 nucleotide sequence: TGTGCCAGCAGTGATACAGGGGCCCTCTCCTACGAGCAGTACTTC. Translation gives CASSDTGALSYEQYF.

The chain recombines TRBV5-1 with TRBJ2-7, with no clear D. Germline loops: CDR1 SGHRS, CDR2 YFSETQ. The CDR3 extends over 16 amino acids. The germline V and J ends were trimmed by 1 base and 1 base, with 15 bases remaining between them. The CDR3, as DNA: TGCGCCAGCAGCTTGCGTAGGCAGGCAGATTCCTACGAGCAGTACTTC. Residues: CASSLRRQADSYEQYF.

Comments on this clone: Different DNA sequences within this sample yield the same CDR3. V gene TRBV6-5 combines with J gene TRBJ2-7; no reliable D call. The V end lost 0 bases, the J end lost 1 base, and 4 bases lay between the germline ends. This CDR3 has 13 amino acids. In germline, CDR1 is MNHEY, CDR2 SVGAGI. The CDR3 sequence is CASSYSGSYEQYF. The CDR3, as DNA: TGTGCCAGCAGTTACTCCGGTTCCTACGAGCAGTACTTC.